The sequence of this T cell receptor (beta chain) was determined in a study of cytomegalovirus exposure and HLA in healthy donors. Study-wide results and limits: A later analysis showed HLA-associated TCR beta chains outstripping equally common others in clonal expansion. The authors listed approximately 150 TCR beta chains as cytomegalovirus-associated. Most subjects had HLA-A and HLA-B alleles reportedly predicted accurately by TCR beta sequences. Earlier analysis yielded a pattern in which most TCR beta V segments were productive about 90% or about 30% of the time.

PCR amplification relied on 60 Vbeta primers (plus 13 Jbeta primers). Profiling relied on immunoSEQ multiplex PCR, and the TCRdb table lists in-frame clones only, not all of them. The sample has roughly 120,000 clones; 50% to 65% are singletons. As regards this clone: What it recognizes is unknown.

This CDR3 comprises 19 residues. The V gene's germline CDR1 is SGHTA and CDR2 FQGNSA. With V trimmed by 5 bases and J by 0 bases, 9 bases remained unmatched. The source material was PBMCs. This TCR was recovered from a woman aged 40 to 50 in good health and CMV-seropositive. This sequence joins TRBV7-2 and TRBJ2-1, with 14 bases fitting TRBD2. CDR3 DNA sequence: TGTGCCAGCAGCGCCCGACTAGCGGGAGGGCCGAGCTCCTACAATGAGCAGTTCTTC. Translating it yields CASSARLAGGPSSYNEQFF.